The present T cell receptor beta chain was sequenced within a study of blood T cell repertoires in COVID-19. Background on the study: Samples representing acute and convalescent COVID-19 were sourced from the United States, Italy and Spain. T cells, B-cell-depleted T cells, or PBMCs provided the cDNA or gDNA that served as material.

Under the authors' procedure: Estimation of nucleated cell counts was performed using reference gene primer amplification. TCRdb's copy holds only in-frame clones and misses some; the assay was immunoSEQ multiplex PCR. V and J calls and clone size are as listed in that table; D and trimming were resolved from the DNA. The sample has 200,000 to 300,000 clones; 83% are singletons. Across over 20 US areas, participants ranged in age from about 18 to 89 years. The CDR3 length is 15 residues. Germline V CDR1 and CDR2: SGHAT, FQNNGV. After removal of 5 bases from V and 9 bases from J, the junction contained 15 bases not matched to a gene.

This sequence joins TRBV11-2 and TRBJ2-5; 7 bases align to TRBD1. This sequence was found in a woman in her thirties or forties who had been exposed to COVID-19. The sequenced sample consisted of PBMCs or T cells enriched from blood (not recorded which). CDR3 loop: CASSPYPGQLGAQYF. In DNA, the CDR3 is TGTGCCAGCAGCCCATATCCGGGACAGCTCGGGGCCCAGTACTTC.